This is a list of T cell receptor beta chains from one sample in a study of glioma-infiltrating T cells. From the multiplex PCR reads, TCRdb called clonotypes with MiXCR, one entry per CDR3 protein. Of about 21,000 distinct CDR3 sequences listed, around 25% were seen once; the top ten hold roughly 13%. Sequenced: glioma tissue, nonneoplastic brain tissue, or PBMCs (not recorded which). These receptors all come from a human donor with low-grade glioma or glioblastoma, undergoing nonglioma brain surgery, or in good health (not recorded which). CDR3s include the opening cysteine and the closing phenylalanine or tryptophan. Each record gives: D gene, clone size, V gene, J gene, CDR3 DNA, CDR3 protein. The D gene is left open where the match is weak. The size entry is marked missing in some rows and otherwise reads once, few, many or a size class.

-	few	TRBV12-3/TRBV12-4	TRBJ1-5	TGTGCCAGCAGTTTAGCGACCCCACCCCAGCATTTT	CASSLATPPQHF
-	few	TRBV12-3/TRBV12-4	TRBJ1-1	TGTGCCAGCAGTTCGATGGGGGTTGGCACTGAAGCTTTCTTT	CASSSMGVGTEAFF
-	many	TRBV20-1	TRBJ2-1	TGCAGTGCTAGAGATGGGGCGACCTACAATGAGCAGTTCTTC	CSARDGATYNEQFF
-	many	TRBV6-1	TRBJ1-1	TGTGCCAGCAGTCCCGCACAGGGATACACTGAAGCTTTCTTT	CASSPAQGYTEAFF
-	many	TRBV20-1	TRBJ1-5	TGCAGTGCTGGTTACAGGGACCAGCCCCAGCATTTT	CSAGYRDQPQHF
-	few	TRBV3-1	TRBJ1-1	TGTGCCAGCAGCCGCCGGGGCACTGAAGCTTTCTTT	CASSRRGTEAFF
TRBD1	-	TRBV29-1	TRBJ1-2	TGCAGCGCCCCGGACAGGGCTGAGGTTGGCTACACCTTC	CSAPDRAEVGYTF
TRBD2	many	TRBV20-1	TRBJ2-1	TGCAGTGCTGGGACTAGCGGGGGTAACAATGAGCAGTTCTTC	CSAGTSGGNNEQFF
TRBD1	many	TRBV9	TRBJ2-7	TGTGCCAGCAGCGCGACAGGGGATAGGTACGAGCAGTACTTC	CASSATGDRYEQYF
-	many	TRBV18	TRBJ1-1	TGTGCCAGCTCACCACCGGTACAGGTCACAGAAGCTTTCTTT	CASSPPVQVTEAFF